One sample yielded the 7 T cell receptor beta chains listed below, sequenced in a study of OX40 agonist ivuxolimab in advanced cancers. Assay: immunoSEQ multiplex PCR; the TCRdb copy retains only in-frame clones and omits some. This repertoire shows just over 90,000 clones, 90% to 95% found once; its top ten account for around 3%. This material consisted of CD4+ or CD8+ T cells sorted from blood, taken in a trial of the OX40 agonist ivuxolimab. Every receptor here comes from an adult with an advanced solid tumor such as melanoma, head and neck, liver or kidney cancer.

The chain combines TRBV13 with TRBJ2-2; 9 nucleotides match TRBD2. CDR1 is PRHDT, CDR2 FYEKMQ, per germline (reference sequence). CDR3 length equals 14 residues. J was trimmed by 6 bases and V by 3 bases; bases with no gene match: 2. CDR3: CASSFRLAAGELFF. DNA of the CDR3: TGTGCCAGCAGCTTCCGACTAGCGGCCGGGGAGCTGTTTTTT.

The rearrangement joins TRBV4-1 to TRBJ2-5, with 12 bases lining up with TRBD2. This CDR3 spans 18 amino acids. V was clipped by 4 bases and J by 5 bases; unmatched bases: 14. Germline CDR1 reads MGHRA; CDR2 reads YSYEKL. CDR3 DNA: TGCGCCAGCAGCCCCCGGACTAGCGGGAACGTTGTGGGGGAGACCCAGTACTTC. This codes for CASSPRTSGNVVGETQYF.

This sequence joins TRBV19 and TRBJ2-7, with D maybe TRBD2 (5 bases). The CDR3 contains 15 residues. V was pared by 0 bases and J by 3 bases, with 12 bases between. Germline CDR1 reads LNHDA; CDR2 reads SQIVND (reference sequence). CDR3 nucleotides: TGTGCCAGTAGTATAGATCACCGGGGATTCTACGAGCAGTACTTC. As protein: CASSIDHRGFYEQYF. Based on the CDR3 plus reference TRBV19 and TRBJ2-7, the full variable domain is DGGITQSPKYLFRKEGQNVTLSCEQNLNHDAMYWYRQDPGQGLRLIYYSQIVNDFQKGDIAEGYSVSREKKESFPLTVTSAQKNPTAFYLCASSIDHRGFYEQYFGPGTRLTVT.

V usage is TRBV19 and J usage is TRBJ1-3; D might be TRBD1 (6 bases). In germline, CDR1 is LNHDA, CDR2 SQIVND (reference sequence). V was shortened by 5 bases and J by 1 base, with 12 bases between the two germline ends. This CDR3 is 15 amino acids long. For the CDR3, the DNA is TGTGCCAGTAGTCCTTGGGACACTTCTGGAAACACCATATATTTT. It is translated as CASSPWDTSGNTIYF.

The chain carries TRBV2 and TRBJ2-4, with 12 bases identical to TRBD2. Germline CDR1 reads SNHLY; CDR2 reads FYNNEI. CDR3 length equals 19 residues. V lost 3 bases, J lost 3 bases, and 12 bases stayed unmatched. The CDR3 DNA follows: TGTGCCAGCAGTGACCTCCTAGCGGGAGGGCCGGGTGGCAAAAACATTCAGTACTTC. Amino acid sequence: CASSDLLAGGPGGKNIQYF.

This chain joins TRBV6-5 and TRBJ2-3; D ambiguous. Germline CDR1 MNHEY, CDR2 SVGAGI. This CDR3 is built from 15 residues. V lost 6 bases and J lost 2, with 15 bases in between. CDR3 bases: TGTGCCAGCAGCAGACGCCTTACCCTCACAGATACGCAGTATTTT. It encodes CASSRRLTLTDTQYF.

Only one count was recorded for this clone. The CDR3 sequence: CASSVDVGSSEQFF. As DNA, the CDR3 is TGTGCCAGCAGCGTAGACGTAGGGAGTAGTGAGCAGTTCTTC. The chain uses TRBV9 and TRBJ2-1; maybe TRBD2 (5 bases). Germline loops: CDR1 SGDLS, CDR2 YYNGEE. CDR3 length: 14 residues. V gave up 0 bases and J gave up 9 bases, with 13 bases separating them.